These 25 T cell receptor beta chains were sequenced from one sample in a study of shared clonotypes between healthy human individuals. Assay: immunoSEQ multiplex PCR; the TCRdb copy retains only in-frame clones and omits some. The sample consists of approximately 720,000 clones, roughly 70% of them appearing once. The sequenced material came from memory CD4+ T cells sorted from blood. Documented subset: CD45RA-negative fraction. Receptors originate from a woman aged 30 to 39 in good health.

This chain connects TRBV7-2 to TRBJ2-5; D not certain. Deletions cut 5 bases from V and 7 bases from J, with 14 bases between. Per germline, CDR1 SGHTA and CDR2 FQGNSA. The CDR3 totals 13 residues. CDR3 loop: CASSLNPLGTQYF. The CDR3 region has the DNA TGTGCCAGCAGCCTCAACCCGCTTGGGACCCAGTACTTC.

This clone was counted a single time. The CDR3, as DNA: TGCGCCAGCAGCTTACAGCGGGTCACAGATACGCAGTATTTT. As protein: CASSLQRVTDTQYF. The V call is TRBV5-1, the J call TRBJ2-3, with a tentative D call TRBD2 (6 bases). The CDR3 loop spans 14 amino acids. The germline V gene encodes CDR1 SGHRS and CDR2 YFSETQ. Trimming shortened V by 2 bases and J by 2 bases, and 9 bases separated the two germline ends.

The chain links TRBV18 to TRBJ1-5; possibly TRBD1 for D (5 bases). Trimming took off 3 bases at V and 4 bases at J, with 13 bases between the two ends. Germline V gene lookup returns CDR1 KGHSH and CDR2 LQKENI. There are 15 residues in the CDR3. The CDR3 sequence: CASSPRPQGNQPQHF. The CDR3 DNA follows: TGTGCCAGCTCACCCCGCCCTCAGGGAAATCAGCCCCAGCATTTT.

This chain joins TRBV6-4 and TRBJ2-3, with D perhaps matching TRBD1 (5 bases). This CDR3 has 15 amino acids. Germline V gene sequence: CDR1 MRHNA, CDR2 SNTAGT. V was trimmed by 3 bases and J by 6 bases, leaving 16 bases between them. CDR3 sequence reads: CASSENYGARDTQYF. DNA for the CDR3: TGTGCCAGCAGTGAAAACTATGGGGCCAGGGATACGCAGTATTTT.

A remark on this clone: The same CDR3 arises from other DNA sequences in this sample as well. The J gene is TRBJ2-2, the V gene TRBV5-1; no firm D call. Germline CDR1 SGHRS, CDR2 YFSETQ. The V end lost 4 bases, the J end lost 4 bases, and 8 bases lay between the germline ends. This CDR3 has 13 amino acids. CDR3 nucleotides: TGCGCCAGCAGCCTAGTAGGCACCGGGGAGCTGTTTTTT. This encodes CASSLVGTGELFF.

The V gene is TRBV7-2, the J gene TRBJ2-2; D might be TRBD1 (5 bases). Trimming left V 2 bases short and J 6 bases short, with 10 bases between. Germline V gene lookup returns CDR1 SGHTA and CDR2 FQGNSA. The CDR3 length is 14 residues. CDR3 region: CASSLFRVPGELFF. CDR3 nucleotide sequence: TGTGCCAGCAGCTTATTCAGGGTACCCGGGGAGCTGTTTTTT.

The gene calls are TRBV7-2 and TRBJ2-7; 7 bases match TRBD2. The CDR3 is 15 amino acids. V shed 4 bases, J shed 4 bases, and the junction held 10 bases outside the gene matches. Germline V gene sequence: CDR1 SGHTA, CDR2 FQGNSA. The DNA for the CDR3 is TGTGCCAGCAGCTCCACGGGGGGAAATTGGTACGAGCAGTACTTC. It codes for CASSSTGGNWYEQYF.

This clone has a count of ten or more. The chain employs TRBV2 and TRBJ2-7; D is possibly TRBD1 or TRBD2 (5 bases each). Germline V CDR1 and CDR2: SNHLY, FYNNEI. The length of the CDR3 is 13 residues. V was shortened by 3 bases and J by 5 bases, with 11 bases between the two germline ends. The CDR3 region is CASSEGRDHEQYF. DNA of the CDR3: TGTGCCAGCAGTGAGGGCAGGGACCACGAGCAGTACTTC.

J is TRBJ1-1 and V is TRBV18; maybe TRBD1 (5 bases). The CDR3 is made up of 15 amino acids. Germline V gene data show CDR1 as KGHSH and CDR2 as LQKENI. V lost 5 bases to trimming and J lost 1 base, with 14 bases between them. CDR3 in amino acids: CASSGTSRGNTEAFF. In DNA, the CDR3 is TGTGCCAGCTCAGGGACCTCTAGGGGGAACACTGAAGCTTTCTTT.

The rearrangement joins TRBV7-2 to TRBJ1-5; no definite D call. CDR3 length: 14 residues. CDR1 SGHTA and CDR2 FQGNSA come from the germline V gene. V was pared by 1 base and J by 7 bases, with 11 bases between. The CDR3 nucleotides are TGTGCCAGCAGCTTAGGGCCGTCTCCACAGCCCCAGCATTTT. The encoded protein is CASSLGPSPQPQHF.

The V and J genes are TRBV6-5 and TRBJ2-2, with 7 bases fitting TRBD1. The germline gives CDR1 MNHEY, CDR2 SVGAGI. CDR3 size: 15 residues. V lost 7 bases and J lost 4; bases outside the gene matches: 9. Here the CDR3 DNA reads TGTGCCAGCATTCCGGACAGGAGGTTCACCGGGGAGCTGTTTTTT. The encoded protein is CASIPDRRFTGELFF.

This sequence joins TRBV15 and TRBJ1-2; a weak D match, TRBD1 (6 bases). CDR1 and CDR2 from the germline V gene are LNHNV and YYDKDF (reference sequence). V shed 1 base and J shed 3 bases, with 9 bases lying between them. CDR3 length equals 14 residues. The CDR3, as DNA: TGTGCCACCAGCAGAGGGGGGGGCGACTATGGCTACACCTTC. This sequence encodes CATSRGGGDYGYTF.

This clone was picked up a small number of times. The chain employs TRBV28 and TRBJ1-1, with D perhaps TRBD1 (5 bases). The CDR3 is 15 residues long. Between the trimmed V and J ends, which lost 6 bases and 10 bases, there was a span of 24 bases. Germline CDR1 reads MDHEN; CDR2 reads SYDVKM. As DNA, the CDR3 is TGTGCCAGCAGCCTACACACGACCCGAGGGGTCGGAGCTTTCTTT. Protein: CASSLHTTRGVGAFF.

The chain joins TRBV27 to TRBJ1-1; possibly TRBD1 for D (5 bases). Germline values: CDR1 MNHEY, CDR2 SMNVEV (reference sequence). Trimming shortened V by 6 bases and J by 3 bases, and 20 bases separated the two germline ends. The CDR3 has 16 amino acids. The CDR3 DNA reads TGTGCCAGCAGGATTAGGGGCTGGGATCGAGACACTGAAGCTTTCTTT. Translation: CASRIRGWDRDTEAFF.

CDR3 sequence: CASSWGTAGNTIYF. The CDR3 DNA reads as TGTGCCAGCAGCTGGGGGACCGCTGGAAACACCATATATTTT. The rearrangement uses TRBV11-2 and TRBJ1-3, with D maybe TRBD1 (5 bases). Germline V gene lookup returns CDR1 SGHAT and CDR2 FQNNGV. V was trimmed by 4 bases and J by 2 bases, leaving 9 bases between them. CDR3 length equals 14 residues.

CDR3 residues: CASRGGGRSNQPQHF. CDR3 DNA: TGTGCCAGCCGCGGAGGGGGTCGGAGCAATCAGCCCCAGCATTTT. V gene TRBV6-5 combines with J gene TRBJ1-5; D might be TRBD1 (6 bases). Germline lookup yields CDR1 MNHEY and CDR2 SVGAGI. This CDR3 comprises 15 residues. V lost 8 bases and J 1 base, leaving 15 bases between the germline ends.

The V and J genes are TRBV6-5 and TRBJ2-7; D ambiguous. Trimming took off 2 bases at V and 0 bases at J, with 11 bases between the two ends. CDR3 size: 15 residues. CDR1 MNHEY and CDR2 SVGAGI come from the germline V gene. The CDR3 nucleotides read TGTGCCAGCAGTTACGGCGGTACGAGCTCCTACGAGCAGTACTTC. It yields the protein CASSYGGTSSYEQYF.

The chain has TRBV10-3 and TRBJ2-3; D is possibly TRBD1 or TRBD2 (5 bases each). The germline CDR1 and CDR2 sequences are ENHRY and SYGVKD. V was pared by 6 bases and J by 1 base, with 17 bases between. The CDR3 extends over 16 amino acids. Written as DNA, the CDR3 is TGTGCCATCAGCGCGCCCCGGGGCCGCGGCACAGATACGCAGTATTTT. Amino acid sequence: CAISAPRGRGTDTQYF.

The J gene is TRBJ2-7, the V gene TRBV27; 9 bases match TRBD1. Germline loops: CDR1 MNHEY, CDR2 SMNVEV (reference sequence). V lost 6 bases to trimming and J lost 6 bases; unmatched junction nucleotides: 6. This CDR3 spans 13 amino acids. The CDR3 DNA follows: TGTGCCAGCAGGCTTGGGACAGGGTTCGAGCAGTACTTC. Translation: CASRLGTGFEQYF.

The chain has TRBV29-1 and TRBJ1-3; no clear D gene. This CDR3 has 12 residues. Germline V gives CDR1 SQVTM, CDR2 ANQGSEA. Trimming pared 4 bases from V and 2 bases from J, leaving 6 bases between. The CDR3 DNA reads TGCAGCGTTGGGGAACCTGGAAACACCATATATTTT. This translates into CSVGEPGNTIYF.

V and J are TRBV21-1 and TRBJ2-7; the table's D call, TRBD1, was not checked against the DNA. TRBV21-1 counts as a pseudogene. The CDR3 runs to 15 residues. The CDR3 loop reads CASSKGFYRIYEQYF. As DNA, the CDR3 is TGTGCCAGCAGCAAAGGTTTCTACAGGATCTACGAGCAGTACTTC.

This clone was detected only a few times. This chain links TRBV27 with TRBJ2-2; the match to TRBD2 covers 7 bases. The CDR3 runs to 19 residues. V gave up 4 bases and J gave up 3 bases; unmatched junction bases: 17. Germline CDR1 reads MNHEY; CDR2 reads SMNVEV (reference sequence). The CDR3 DNA follows: TGTGCCAGCAGTTATGACTGGGGGGGGAGGGCCGTTGACACCGGGGAGCTGTTTTTT. It translates to CASSYDWGGRAVDTGELFF.

A single count supports this clone. The rearrangement joins TRBV5-8 to TRBJ2-1; D is possibly TRBD1 (6 bases). Germline CDR1 and CDR2: SGHTS and YDEGEE. This CDR3 contains 14 residues. Trimming took 4 bases from V and 11 from J, leaving 19 bases between them. The CDR3 DNA is TGTGCCAGCAGCAACTCCGACAGAGGGGGAAAGCAGTTCTTC. Protein: CASSNSDRGGKQFF.

CDR3 sequence (DNA): TGTGCCAGTAGTATAGGGACAGGGACCAAAAACATTCAGTACTTC. Protein: CASSIGTGTKNIQYF. This chain links TRBV19 with TRBJ2-4; 8 bases agree with TRBD1. The germline CDR1 and CDR2 sequences are LNHDA and SQIVND (reference sequence). V was pared by 1 base and J by 2 bases, with 1 base of the junction left unmatched. The CDR3 is 15 amino acids.

This chain links TRBV30 with TRBJ1-5; D gene uncertain. The CDR3 extends over 14 amino acids. Trimming left V 0 bases short and J 6 bases short, with 12 bases between. Per the germline V gene, CDR1 is GTSNPN and CDR2 is SVGIG (reference sequence). Written as DNA, the CDR3 is TGTGCCTGGAGTGTAGAAGCTCCACCTCAGCCCCAGCATTTT. This codes for CAWSVEAPPQPQHF. The variable domain in full, completed from reference TRBV30 and TRBJ1-5, reads SQTIHQWPATLVQPVGSPLSLECTVEGTSNPNLYWYRQAAGRGLQLLFYSVGIGQISSEVPQNLSASRPQDRQFILSSKKLLLSDSGFYLCAWSVEAPPQPQHFGDGTRLSIL.